The clone carrying this T cell receptor gamma chain was seen a few times. Its specificity is not known. TCRdb attributes to this sequence the protein of a much larger clone, which differs from the DNA translation at residue 4; a read error is likely, and the protein displayed is translated from the DNA. This sample includes further DNA sequences coding for the same CDR3. This specimen belongs to a study of γδ T cells in repeated Plasmodium falciparum infection. Study context: Each infection was followed by sampling at 21 days, plus baseline and some pre-infection draws. Broader study findings: Vgamma9/Vdelta2+ repertoires stayed stably polyclonal over time and infection.

Germline loops: CDR1 GITISATS, CDR2 ISYDGTV (reference sequence). The CDR3 runs to 18 residues. TCRdb reprocessed the multiplex PCR reads using CATT. The table includes approximately 26,000 gamma-chain clones, about 3% detected once. Flow sorting of PBMC yielded separate Vgamma9/Vdelta2+ and Vdelta2-negative gammadelta T cell populations for bulk repertoire analysis. The chain employs TRGV9 and TRGJP. The J gene was not available in TCRdb and was assigned here by matching the DNA to germline segments. Sample: gamma-delta T cells from blood. This TCR derives from a pool of human donors (malaria-infected and uninfected, not separated). This CDR3 reads CALREVRTPRLGKKIKVF. The CDR3 DNA is TGTGCCTTGAGGGAGGTAAGAACGCCCCGGTTGGGCAAAAAAATCAAGGTATTT.